This T cell receptor beta chain originates from a study of T cells in pancreatic ductal adenocarcinoma. Selected pancreatic ductal adenocarcinoma patients had undergone surgery without neoadjuvant therapy. CDR3 length: 15 amino acids. CDR1 MDHEN and CDR2 SYDVKM come from the germline V gene. The J segment lost 8 bases and the V segment lost 0 bases, leaving 3 bases of the junction unmatched. Libraries were prepared by immunoSEQ multiplex PCR; TCRdb keeps only in-frame clonotypes and omits some of them. The sample holds roughly 17,000 clones, around 90% seen once. The TCR was taken from a human donor with pancreatic ductal adenocarcinoma. The V gene is TRBV28, the J gene TRBJ1-4; TRBD1 matches at 10 bases. Source material: PBMCs. The CDR3 nucleotides are TGTGCCAGCAGTTTATGGGGGACAGGGGAGGAAAAACTGTTTTTT. It is translated as CASSLWGTGEEKLFF.